This entry features one T cell receptor (beta chain) sequence. TCRdb used MiXCR to reprocess the RACE reads, holding one entry per CDR3 protein. The sample records about 190,000 distinct CDR3 sequences, around 23% being singletons. The source of the sample is a study of human T cells and chemical hapten exposure. The CDR3 extends over 16 amino acids. The V gene's germline CDR1 is MDHEN and CDR2 SYDVKM. Trimming cost V 2 bases and J 4 bases; bases outside gene matches: 7. Time point denoted: patch test 3, about 24 weeks after DPC sensitization. Treatment given: therapeutic diphenylcyclopropenone sensitization with weekly scalp DPC.

The V gene is TRBV28, the J gene TRBJ2-1; 8 nucleotides agree with TRBD1. This sample comprised whole blood, obtained in connection with sensitization to the hapten diphenylcyclopropenone (DPC). This clonotype originated in a woman in her forties with alopecia areata. Some clones in this sample may be carry-over from other donors' samples. CDR3 sequence reads: CASSLLPGQAYNEQFF. CDR3 DNA sequence: TGTGCCAGCAGTTTACTGCCGGGACAGGCGTACAATGAGCAGTTCTTC.